Given below is one TCR beta chain in context. This sample was taken from a study of blood T cell repertoires in COVID-19. The CDR3 runs 18 residues. Per germline, CDR1 SGDLS and CDR2 YYNGEE. V was pared by 0 bases and J by 0 bases, with 8 bases of the junction left unmatched. Profiling relied on immunoSEQ multiplex PCR, and the TCRdb table lists in-frame clones only, not all of them. Counted here are about 220,000 clones, approximately 78% occurring once; the ten biggest clones make up approximately 8.4%. The rearrangement joins TRBV9 to TRBJ2-3; 9 bases align to TRBD2. The TCR was taken from an elderly woman with COVID-19, enrolled during active disease. Sequencing was done on a sample of peripheral blood. CDR3 bases: TGTGCCAGCAGCGTAGTCGGCGGGGGGGTCCCTAGCACAGATACGCAGTATTTT. Protein sequence: CASSVVGGGVPSTDTQYF.